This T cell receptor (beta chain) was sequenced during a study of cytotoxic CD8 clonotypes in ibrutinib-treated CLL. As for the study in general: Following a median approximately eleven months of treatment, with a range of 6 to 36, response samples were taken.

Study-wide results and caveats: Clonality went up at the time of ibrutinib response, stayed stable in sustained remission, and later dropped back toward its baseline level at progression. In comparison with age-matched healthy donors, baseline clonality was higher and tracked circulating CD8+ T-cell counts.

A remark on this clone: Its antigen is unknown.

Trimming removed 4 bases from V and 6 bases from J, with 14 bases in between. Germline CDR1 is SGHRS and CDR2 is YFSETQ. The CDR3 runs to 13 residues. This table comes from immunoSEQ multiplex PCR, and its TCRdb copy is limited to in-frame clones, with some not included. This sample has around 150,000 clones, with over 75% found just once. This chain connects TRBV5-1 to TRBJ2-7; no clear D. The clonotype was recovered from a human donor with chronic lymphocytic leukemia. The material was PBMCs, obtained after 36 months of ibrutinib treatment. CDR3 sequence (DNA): TGCGCCAGCAGCCCCGGCATGGGTCCCGAGCAGTACTTC. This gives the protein CASSPGMGPEQYF.